These 29 T cell receptor beta chains were sequenced from one sample in a study of T cells in Graves' hyperthyroidism and ophthalmopathy. The investigators amplified TCR beta CDR3 regions from RNA transcripts. A set of HTBI primers served as the primers for a first-round RT-PCR of the TCR CDR3. TCRdb analysed the multiplex PCR reads with MiXCR anew, one entry per CDR3 protein. The sample lists fewer than 650,000 distinct CDR3 sequences; 12% to 15% were seen once. Sequencing was done on a sample of blood. Every receptor here comes from a woman aged 18-29 years with Graves' ophthalmopathy.

V gene TRBV28 combines with J gene TRBJ1-2, with 8 bases aligning to TRBD1. This CDR3 has 14 amino acids. Germline CDR1 reads MDHEN; CDR2 reads SYDVKM. After removal of 4 bases from V and 7 bases from J, the junction contained 8 bases not matched to a gene. CDR3 DNA: TGTGCCAGCAGTTCCGGGACAGGCCGGTTTGGCTACACCTTC. Translating it yields CASSSGTGRFGYTF.

In its sample, this clonotype was seen many times. This chain connects TRBV7-8 to TRBJ1-2, with 7 nucleotides matching TRBD1. Trimming removed 2 bases from V and 4 bases from J; junction bases left unmatched: 10. CDR1 is SGHVS, CDR2 FQNEAQ, per germline. CDR3 length equals 16 residues. CDR3 in DNA: TGTGCCAGCAGCTTAAATAGTCGGGCAGGGGGCTATGGCTACACCTTC. Its translation: CASSLNSRAGGYGYTF.

This clonotype was seen many times. The chain recombines TRBV5-8 with TRBJ2-3; 8 nucleotides align to TRBD2. Per the germline V gene, CDR1 is SGHTS and CDR2 is YDEGEE. V lost 3 bases, J lost 2 bases, and 5 bases stayed unmatched. The CDR3 length is 15 residues. The CDR3 loop is CASSWTGGDTDTQYF. As DNA, the CDR3 is TGTGCCAGCAGCTGGACGGGAGGGGACACAGATACGCAGTATTTT. The variable domain in full, completed from reference TRBV5-8 and TRBJ2-3, reads EAGVTQSPTHLIKTRGQQATLRCSPISGHTSVYWYQQALGLGLQFLLWYDEGEERNRGNFPPRFSGRQFPNYSSELNVNALELEDSALYLCASSWTGGDTDTQYFGPGTRLTVL.

This clonotype appeared a few times. The chain is built from TRBV25-1 and TRBJ1-4; TRBD1 is a possible D gene (5 bases). The CDR3 covers 16 residues. V was clipped by 6 bases and J by 0 bases, with 14 bases between them. Per germline, CDR1 MGHDK and CDR2 SYGVNS. CDR3: CASSQVGGTTNEKLFF. The CDR3, as DNA: TGTGCCAGCAGCCAAGTGGGGGGGACAACTAATGAAAAACTGTTTTTT.

The J gene is TRBJ1-5, the V gene TRBV7-9; TRBD1 matches 7 bases. Germline assignment: CDR1 SEHNR and CDR2 FQNEAQ (reference sequence). CDR3 length equals 15 residues. J gave up 2 bases and V 1 base, and 2 bases lay outside the gene matches. CDR3 coding DNA: TGTGCCAGCAGCTTAGAAGGGGGCCGCAATCAGCCCCAGCATTTT. Protein: CASSLEGGRNQPQHF. Looking up the rest from reference TRBV7-9 and TRBJ1-5 gives the full variable domain: DTGVSQNPRHKITKRGQNVTFRCDPISEHNRLYWYRQTLGQGPEFLTYFQNEAQLEKSRLLSDRFSAERPKGSFSTLEIQRTEQGDSAMYLCASSLEGGRNQPQHFGDGTRLSIL.

V gene TRBV19 combines with J gene TRBJ2-7; D gene unclear. The CDR3 has 14 amino acids. CDR1 and CDR2 from the germline V gene are LNHDA and SQIVND (reference sequence). The V gene lost 6 bases and the J gene lost 3 bases, with 15 bases spanning the gap. CDR3 amino acids: CASSGYGVRYEQYF. CDR3 sequence (DNA): TGTGCCAGTAGCGGGTATGGGGTTCGCTACGAGCAGTACTTC.

This sequence joins TRBV30 and TRBJ2-4; 9 bases fit TRBD2. Germline trimming cut 2 bases from V and 0 bases from J; bases unmatched to any gene: 14. The CDR3 contains 19 residues. Germline V gene sequence: CDR1 GTSNPN, CDR2 SVGIG (reference sequence). This CDR3 is CAWSNPRRLAELAKNIQYF. Here the CDR3 DNA reads TGTGCCTGGAGTAACCCACGGAGACTAGCGGAGCTAGCCAAAAACATTCAGTACTTC.

This clonotype was detected many times. This rearrangement joins TRBV7-8 to TRBJ1-1; D remains unclear. Germline V gene sequence: CDR1 SGHVS, CDR2 FQNEAQ. Trimming stripped 4 bases from V and 1 base from J, with 10 bases between. This CDR3 spans 14 amino acids. CDR3 DNA sequence: TGTGCCAGCAGCTCATGGGTAGAGAACACTGAAGCTTTCTTT. Protein product: CASSSWVENTEAFF.

This clonotype was recorded a few times. The chain is built from TRBV11-2 and TRBJ2-1; 9 nucleotides match TRBD2. V shed 0 bases and J 6 bases; nucleotides not matched to a gene: 6. The CDR3 has 16 residues. Looked up from germline, CDR1 is SGHAT and CDR2 is FQNNGV. DNA for the CDR3: TGTGCCAGCAGCTTAGATGAGGTAGCGGGAGTCAATGAGCAGTTCTTC. Translated, it gives CASSLDEVAGVNEQFF.

J is TRBJ1-1 and V is TRBV4-3; weak D call: TRBD1 (6 bases). V lost 4 bases to trimming and J lost 4 bases, with 22 bases between them. CDR3 size: 17 residues. Looked up from germline, CDR1 is LGHNA and CDR2 is YSLEER. In DNA, the CDR3 is TGCGCCAGCAGCCGAAAAAGGGCTGGCAGGGGAATCACTGAAGCTTTCTTT. Translation: CASSRKRAGRGITEAFF.

The chain uses TRBV28 and TRBJ2-2; 9 bases line up with TRBD2. The CDR3 loop spans 16 amino acids. In germline, CDR1 is MDHEN, CDR2 SYDVKM. V was pared by 6 bases and J by 5 bases, with 10 bases of the junction left unmatched. CDR3 residues: CASRLLAGAWTGELFF. The CDR3 bases are TGTGCCAGCAGACTCTTAGCGGGAGCGTGGACCGGGGAGCTGTTTTTT.

This clonotype turned up a few times. The genes are TRBV25-1 and TRBJ1-5, with unresolved D. This CDR3 is built from 13 residues. Trimming took off 4 bases at V and 1 base at J, with 5 bases between the two ends. Germline V lookup: CDR1 MGHDK, CDR2 SYGVNS. The CDR3 region is CASSGPSNQPQHF. CDR3 bases: TGTGCCAGCAGTGGACCGAGCAATCAGCCCCAGCATTTT.

This clonotype was picked up a small number of times. The chain uses TRBV15 and TRBJ2-7, with D unresolved. The CDR3 is made up of 15 amino acids. Deletions cut 0 bases from V and 0 bases from J, with 9 bases between. In germline, CDR1 is LNHNV, CDR2 YYDKDF (reference sequence). CDR3 coding DNA: TGTGCCACCAGCAGAGATCCAATTAGCTCCTACGAGCAGTACTTC. The encoded protein is CATSRDPISSYEQYF.

Turning to this clonotype: This may arise from a read error, as a much more abundant clone is one base away. The J gene is TRBJ2-5, the V gene TRBV20-1, with D uncertain. This CDR3 spans 11 amino acids. The germline CDR1 and CDR2 sequences are DFQATT and SNEGSKA (reference sequence). This CDR3 is CSAIKEETRYF. Here the CDR3 DNA reads TGCAGTGCAATCAAAGAAGAGACCCGGTACTTC.

This clonotype was counted at least ten times. V is TRBV11-3 and J is TRBJ1-1; D is perhaps TRBD1 (5 bases). The V gene's germline CDR1 is SGHNT and CDR2 YENEEA. Trimming removed 4 bases at V and 2 bases at J, with 8 bases between. The CDR3 has 13 residues. The CDR3 region has the DNA TGTGCCAGCAGCTCCACAGGAAACACTGAAGCTTTCTTT. Its translation is CASSSTGNTEAFF.

The chain links TRBV6-1 to TRBJ1-3; D is possibly TRBD1 (5 bases). This CDR3 region has 15 residues. The germline V gene has CDR1 MNHNS and CDR2 SASEGT. The V and J ends lost 8 bases and 0 bases respectively, with 14 bases between them. CDR3 loop: CASQGGFPSGNTIYF. DNA for the CDR3: TGTGCCAGCCAGGGAGGGTTCCCCTCTGGAAACACCATATATTTT.

The J gene is TRBJ2-5, the V gene TRBV9; 12 bases match TRBD2. The length of the CDR3 is 15 residues. Losses at the gene ends were 3 bases for V and 3 bases for J; bases not matched to a gene: 3. The germline CDR1 and CDR2 sequences are SGDLS and YYNGEE. CDR3 sequence (DNA): TGTGCCAGCAGCGCCAGACTAGCGGGAGAAGAGACCCAGTACTTC. Translation gives CASSARLAGEETQYF.

This clonotype occurred many times. The CDR3: CASSLSPSYGYTF. The CDR3, as DNA: TGTGCCAGCAGTTTAAGTCCCAGCTATGGCTACACCTTC. V usage is TRBV27 and J usage is TRBJ1-2, with D uncertain. With 2 bases removed from V and 4 bases from J, the gap between germline ends came to 8 bases. The CDR3 length is 13 residues. Germline V gives CDR1 MNHEY, CDR2 SMNVEV (reference sequence).

This clonotype was observed many times. The genes are TRBV19 and TRBJ1-1; TRBD1 matches at 7 bases. This CDR3 is 17 amino acids long. Per germline, CDR1 LNHDA and CDR2 SQIVND (reference sequence). The junction had 9 bases not matched to a gene; V was cut back by 1 base and J by 1 base. As DNA, the CDR3 is TGTGCCAGTAGTATAGCCGGCAGGGGGTGGGAGAACACTGAAGCTTTCTTT. It translates to CASSIAGRGWENTEAFF.

The rearrangement uses TRBV28 and TRBJ1-4, with TRBD1 identical over 10 bases. The CDR3 totals 16 residues. Germline lookup yields CDR1 MDHEN and CDR2 SYDVKM. J lost 7 bases, V lost 8 bases, and 13 bases had no gene match. The CDR3 nucleotides are TGTGCCAGCCAACCGGGACAGGGGATAAGTAGTGAAAAACTGTTTTTT. Protein: CASQPGQGISSEKLFF. Full variable domain (outside the CDR3, taken from reference TRBV28 and TRBJ1-4): DVKVTQSSRYLVKRTGEKVFLECVQDMDHENMFWYRQDPGLGLRLIYFSYDVKMKEKGDIPEGYSVSREKKERFSLILESASTNQTSMYLCASQPGQGISSEKLFFGSGTQLSVL.

This clonotype turned up a few times. The genes are TRBV10-3 and TRBJ2-1, with D possibly TRBD2 on 5 matching bases. CDR1 and CDR2 from the germline V gene are ENHRY and SYGVKD. The CDR3 extends over 17 amino acids. V lost 0 bases and J lost 0, with 12 bases in between. CDR3 region: CAISESRAAFSYNEQFF. The CDR3 coding sequence is TGTGCCATCAGTGAGTCGAGGGCGGCTTTCTCCTACAATGAGCAGTTCTTC.

This clonotype was observed many times. J is TRBJ2-2 and V is TRBV5-1, with D possibly being TRBD2 (6 bases). Germline V lookup: CDR1 SGHRS, CDR2 YFSETQ. V lost 4 bases and J 4 bases, leaving 14 bases between the germline ends. The CDR3 has 15 amino acids. The CDR3 DNA follows: TGCGCCAGCAGCCCCGCCAGCGGGCTCACCGGGGAGCTGTTTTTT. The encoded protein is CASSPASGLTGELFF.

This clonotype was seen many times. The chain uses TRBV11-2 and TRBJ2-1; 8 bases map to TRBD2. Germline CDR1 SGHAT, CDR2 FQNNGV. V gave up 5 bases and J gave up 6 bases; unmatched junction bases: 6. The CDR3 sequence is 14 residues long. CDR3: CASSGTSGLNEQFF. The CDR3 nucleotides read TGTGCCAGCAGCGGCACTAGCGGCCTCAATGAGCAGTTCTTC.

This clonotype was observed a handful of times. The chain has TRBV7-9 and TRBJ1-1; D is possibly TRBD1 (6 bases). Germline-derived CDR1 and CDR2 are SEHNR and FQNEAQ (reference sequence). Trimming shortened V by 1 base and J by 0 bases, and 12 bases separated the two germline ends. This CDR3 has 16 amino acids. The CDR3 coding sequence is TGTGCCAGCAGCTTAGTTCGGACAGTAATGAACACTGAAGCTTTCTTT. Its translation is CASSLVRTVMNTEAFF.

The table lists this clonotype with many counts. The V and J genes are TRBV12-3 or TRBV12-4 and TRBJ2-7; 7 nucleotides match TRBD2. The V and J ends lost 6 bases and 5 bases, in that order; junction bases with no gene match: 4. This CDR3 spans 12 amino acids. In nucleotides, the CDR3 is TGTGCCAGCAGCTACACTAGCGACGAGCAGTACTTC. As protein: CASSYTSDEQYF.

The table lists this clonotype with a count of one. The chain has TRBV7-2 and TRBJ1-3; perhaps TRBD1 as D (5 bases). V was trimmed by 5 bases and J by 0 bases, leaving 14 bases between them. Germline values: CDR1 SGHTA, CDR2 FQGNSA. The CDR3 is made up of 16 amino acids. CDR3 in DNA: TGTGCCAGCAGCCCCTTCGGGGCCTCCTCTGGAAACACCATATATTTT. This encodes CASSPFGASSGNTIYF.

In its sample, this clonotype was seen many times. The rearrangement uses TRBV29-1 and TRBJ2-3; D possibly corresponds to TRBD2 (6 bases). This CDR3 is 14 amino acids long. The germline CDR1 and CDR2 sequences are SQVTM and ANQGSEA. V lost 6 bases and J 4 bases, leaving 17 bases between the germline ends. CDR3 amino acids: CSVALGEVADTQYF. CDR3 coding DNA: TGCAGCGTGGCCCTGGGGGAGGTAGCAGATACGCAGTATTTT.

This clonotype was detected only a few times. The J gene is TRBJ1-2, the V gene TRBV6-1, with 9 nucleotides matching TRBD1. This CDR3 is built from 15 residues. Germline loops: CDR1 MNHNS, CDR2 SASEGT. V lost 5 bases and J lost 2; bases outside the gene matches: 6. CDR3 region: CASSWEGQGNYGYTF. As DNA, the CDR3 is TGTGCCAGCAGTTGGGAAGGACAGGGGAACTATGGCTACACCTTC.

This clonotype turned up a few times. This chain joins TRBV27 and TRBJ1-1, with 9 bases lining up with TRBD1. The CDR3 sequence is 15 residues long. Germline values: CDR1 MNHEY, CDR2 SMNVEV (reference sequence). The trim removed 3 bases at V and 5 bases at J, leaving 7 bases unmatched. CDR3 DNA: TGTGCCAGCAGTTTGGAGGGACAGGGAAAAACTGAAGCTTTCTTT. It yields the protein CASSLEGQGKTEAFF.